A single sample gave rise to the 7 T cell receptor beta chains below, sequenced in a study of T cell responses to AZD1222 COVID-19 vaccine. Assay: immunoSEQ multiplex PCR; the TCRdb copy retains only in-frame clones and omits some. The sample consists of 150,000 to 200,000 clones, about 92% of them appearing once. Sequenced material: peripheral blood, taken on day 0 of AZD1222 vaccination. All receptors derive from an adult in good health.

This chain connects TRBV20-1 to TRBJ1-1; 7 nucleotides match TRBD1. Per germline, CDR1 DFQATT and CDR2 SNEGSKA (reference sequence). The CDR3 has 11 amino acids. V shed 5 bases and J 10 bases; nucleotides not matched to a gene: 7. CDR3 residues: CSARQGDTAFF. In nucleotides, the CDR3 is TGCAGTGCTCGACAGGGTGATACAGCTTTCTTT.

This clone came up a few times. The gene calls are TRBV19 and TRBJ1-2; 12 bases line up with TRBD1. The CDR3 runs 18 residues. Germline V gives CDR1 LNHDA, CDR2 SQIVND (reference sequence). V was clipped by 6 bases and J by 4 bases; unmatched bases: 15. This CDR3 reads CASRSGGDRGRRGYGYTF. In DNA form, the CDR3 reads TGTGCCAGTAGATCCGGAGGGGACAGGGGGCGTCGCGGCTATGGCTACACCTTC. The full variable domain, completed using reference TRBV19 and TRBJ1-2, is DGGITQSPKYLFRKEGQNVTLSCEQNLNHDAMYWYRQDPGQGLRLIYYSQIVNDFQKGDIAEGYSVSREKKESFPLTVTSAQKNPTAFYLCASRSGGDRGRRGYGYTFGSGTRLTVV.

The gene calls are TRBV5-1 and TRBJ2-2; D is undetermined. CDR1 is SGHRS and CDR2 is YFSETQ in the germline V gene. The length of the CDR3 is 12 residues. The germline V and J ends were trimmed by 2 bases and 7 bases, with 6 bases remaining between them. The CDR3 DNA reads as TGCGCCAGCAGCTTAGGGAACGGGGAGCTGTTTTTT. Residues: CASSLGNGELFF.

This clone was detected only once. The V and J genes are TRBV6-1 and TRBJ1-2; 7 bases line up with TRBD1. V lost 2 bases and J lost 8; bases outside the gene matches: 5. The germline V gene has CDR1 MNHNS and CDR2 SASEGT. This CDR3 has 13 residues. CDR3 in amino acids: CASSEQRGRGYTF. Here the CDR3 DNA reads TGTGCCAGCAGTGAACAAAGGGGGCGCGGCTACACCTTC.

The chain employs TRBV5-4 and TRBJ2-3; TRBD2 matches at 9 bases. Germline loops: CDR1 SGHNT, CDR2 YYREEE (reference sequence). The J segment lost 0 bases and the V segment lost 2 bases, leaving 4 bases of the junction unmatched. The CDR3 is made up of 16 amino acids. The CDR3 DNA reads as TGTGCCAGCAGCTTAGGGCGGGGGGGCAGCACAGATACGCAGTATTTT. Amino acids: CASSLGRGGSTDTQYF.

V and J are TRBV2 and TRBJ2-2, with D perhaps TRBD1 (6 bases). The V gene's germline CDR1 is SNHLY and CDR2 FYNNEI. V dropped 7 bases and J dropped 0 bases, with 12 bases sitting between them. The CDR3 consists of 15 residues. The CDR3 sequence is CASTPDSANTGELFF. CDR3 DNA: TGTGCCAGCACCCCGGACAGCGCGAACACCGGGGAGCTGTTTTTT.

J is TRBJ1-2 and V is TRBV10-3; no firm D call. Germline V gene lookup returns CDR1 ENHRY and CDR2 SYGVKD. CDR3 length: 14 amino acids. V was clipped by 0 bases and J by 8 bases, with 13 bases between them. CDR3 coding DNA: TGTGCCATCAGTGAGTCGACCGAGGGAGGGGGCTACACCTTC. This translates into CAISESTEGGGYTF.